This TCR beta chain was recorded in a study of regulatory T cells in long-lasting Graves disease. Arm-PCR of CDR3 regions and iRepertoire HTBI primers were the basis on which TCR beta libraries were built. TCRdb recomputed calls from the multiplex PCR reads with MiXCR, one row per CDR3 protein. The sample consists of roughly 450,000 distinct CDR3 sequences, less than 25% of them appearing once. Trimming removed 0 bases from V and 7 bases from J, with 9 bases in between. The germline V gene encodes CDR1 LNHNV and CDR2 YYDKDF (reference sequence). The CDR3 totals 13 residues. The sample's time point: persistent/refractory GD, antithyroid drugs over 5 years with positive TRAb. PBMC RNA served as the TCR library source. The authors drew approximately 9 milliliters of peripheral blood into EDTA tubes.

This specimen was peripheral blood mononuclear cells (PBMCs), taken when the disease was refractory, from a patient treated with antithyroid drugs. The sequence was collected from a female donor with Graves disease. The chain recombines TRBV15 with TRBJ1-1; D is uncertain. The CDR3 nucleotides are TGTGCCACCAGCAGAGATCGGCATGTTGAAGCTTTCTTT. As protein: CATSRDRHVEAFF. Complete variable domain (other parts from reference TRBV15 and TRBJ1-1): DAMVIQNPRYQVTQFGKPVTLSCSQTLNHNVMYWYQQKSSQAPKLLFHYYDKDFNNEADTPDNFQSRRPNTSFCFLDIRSPGLGDTAMYLCATSRDRHVEAFFGQGTRLTVV.